What follows are 32 T cell receptor beta chains derived from one specimen sequenced in a study of blood T cell repertoires in COVID-19. Clones were read by immunoSEQ multiplex PCR, and TCRdb kept only the in-frame ones, dropping some. The sample has roughly 250,000 clones; around 86% are singletons. Sequencing was done on a sample of PBMCs or T cells enriched from blood (not recorded which). These receptors were collected from a woman aged 40-49 years with acute COVID-19.

This clone has only one observation. The chain joins TRBV19 to TRBJ2-7, with a possible D match to TRBD1 (7 bases). Trimming took 5 bases from V and 4 from J, leaving 18 bases between them. Germline V gene sequence: CDR1 LNHDA, CDR2 SQIVND (reference sequence). The length of the CDR3 is 15 residues. CDR3: CASSPGSSGGYEQYF. As DNA, the CDR3 is TGTGCCAGTAGTCCCGGGAGCTCAGGGGGATACGAGCAGTACTTC.

The chain couples TRBV11-1 to TRBJ2-5; TRBD2 might be the D (6 bases). CDR1 is SGHAT, CDR2 FQDESV, per germline (reference sequence). The CDR3 runs to 16 residues. Trimming left V 6 bases short and J 5 bases short, with 22 bases between. The CDR3 reads CASRRNSGSFVETQYF. In nucleotides, the CDR3 is TGTGCCAGCAGACGAAATAGCGGTTCGTTCGTGGAGACCCAGTACTTC. The full variable domain, completed using reference TRBV11-1 and TRBJ2-5, is EAEVAQSPRYKITEKSQAVAFWCDPISGHATLYWYRQILGQGPELLVQFQDESVVDDSQLPKDRFSAERLKGVDSTLKIQPAELGDSAMYLCASRRNSGSFVETQYFGPGTRLLVL.

The gene calls are TRBV7-8 and TRBJ2-7; 10 bases align to TRBD2. Germline CDR1 is SGHVS and CDR2 is FQNEAQ. This CDR3 is 16 amino acids long. With 1 base clipped from V and 5 bases from J, the junction kept 8 bases outside the gene matches. The CDR3 protein is CASSLVASGSYHEQYF. CDR3 coding DNA: TGTGCCAGCAGCTTAGTGGCTAGCGGGAGTTACCACGAGCAGTACTTC.

The V and J genes are TRBV20-1 and TRBJ2-3, with 7 nucleotides matching TRBD2. V lost 3 bases to trimming and J lost 0 bases; unmatched junction nucleotides: 6. Germline V gene lookup returns CDR1 DFQATT and CDR2 SNEGSKA (reference sequence). There are 15 residues in the CDR3. The CDR3 coding sequence is TGCAGTGCTAGTCATGCGGGAGATAGCACAGATACGCAGTATTTT. It codes for CSASHAGDSTDTQYF.

The gene calls are TRBV6-4 and TRBJ2-1; D may be TRBD2 (5 bases). Germline values: CDR1 MRHNA, CDR2 SNTAGT. CDR3 length: 14 residues. V was pared by 5 bases and J by 8 bases, with 16 bases between. CDR3 bases: TGTGCCAGCAGTCTGTATCAGGACTCTTATGAGCAGTTCTTC. Protein: CASSLYQDSYEQFF.

This chain joins TRBV28 and TRBJ1-6; D unclear. V was pared by 5 bases and J by 0 bases, with 17 bases between. Germline CDR1 and CDR2: MDHEN and SYDVKM. This CDR3 is 18 amino acids long. This CDR3 reads CASSRTPRPSSYNSPLHF. The CDR3 DNA reads as TGTGCCAGCAGTCGAACTCCGAGGCCCAGCTCCTATAATTCACCCCTCCACTTT.

J is TRBJ1-3 and V is TRBV13, with TRBD1 identical over 9 bases. V shed 4 bases and J 4 bases; nucleotides not matched to a gene: 5. This CDR3 is 15 amino acids long. The germline V gene encodes CDR1 PRHDT and CDR2 FYEKMQ (reference sequence). Written as DNA, the CDR3 is TGTGCCAGCAGCTCGAGACAGGGGGGAGGAAACACCATATATTTT. Its translation is CASSSRQGGGNTIYF.

The chain carries TRBV5-4 and TRBJ2-1; 11 bases fit TRBD2. V shed 4 bases and J 7 bases; nucleotides not matched to a gene: 7. The germline CDR1 and CDR2 sequences are SGHNT and YYREEE (reference sequence). This CDR3 is built from 15 residues. The CDR3 sequence is CASSALAGAGNEQFF. The CDR3, as DNA: TGTGCCAGCAGCGCACTAGCGGGAGCAGGTAATGAGCAGTTCTTC.

The V and J genes are TRBV9 and TRBJ2-1; TRBD2 aligns across 12 bases. The germline CDR1 and CDR2 sequences are SGDLS and YYNGEE. CDR3 length equals 20 residues. The V gene end was trimmed by 0 bases and the J gene end by 11 bases; junction bases not matched to a gene: 21. In nucleotides, the CDR3 is TGTGCCAGCAGCGTAGGGTCTTTTTCCGGACTAGCGGGAAATGTGGTCCAGCAGTTCTTC. Translated: CASSVGSFSGLAGNVVQQFF.

The CDR3 sequence is CASSQDNFGSGNTIYF. For the CDR3, the DNA is TGTGCCAGCAGCCAAGACAATTTCGGTTCTGGAAACACCATATATTTT. The gene calls are TRBV3-1 (or the pseudogene TRBV3-2) and TRBJ1-3; D uncertain. This CDR3 spans 16 amino acids. The ends were cut back, 0 bases at V and 1 base at J, with 10 bases in the middle. The germline V gene has CDR1 LGHDT and CDR2 YNNKEL (reference sequence).

The chain couples TRBV21-1 to TRBJ1-1; the table names TRBD1, a call not compared with the DNA. TRBV21-1 is annotated as a pseudogene. The CDR3 runs 15 residues. CDR3 sequence: CASSGRGQGVPEAFF. CDR3 coding DNA: TGTGCCAGCAGCGGACGGGGACAGGGTGTCCCTGAAGCTTTCTTT.

This chain links TRBV29-1 with TRBJ2-1; TRBD2 agrees at 10 bases. The CDR3 is 15 residues long. V shed 4 bases, J shed 6 bases, and the junction held 9 bases outside the gene matches. Germline values: CDR1 SQVTM, CDR2 ANQGSEA. CDR3 in amino acids: CSVGQLSGRANEQFF. CDR3 coding DNA: TGCAGCGTTGGGCAATTGAGCGGGAGGGCCAATGAGCAGTTCTTC.

This clone was counted a few times. V is TRBV6-5 and J is TRBJ1-2; D unclear. The germline gives CDR1 MNHEY, CDR2 SVGAGI. This CDR3 comprises 13 residues. Trimming stripped 0 bases from V and 4 bases from J, with 6 bases between. CDR3 sequence (DNA): TGTGCCAGCAGTTACTCTTCCTTCTATGGCTACACCTTC. This gives the protein CASSYSSFYGYTF.

The chain has TRBV5-4 and TRBJ2-7; 8 bases line up with TRBD2. Looked up from germline, CDR1 is SGHNT and CDR2 is YYREEE (reference sequence). This CDR3 contains 14 residues. V was clipped by 4 bases and J by 6 bases; unmatched bases: 9. CDR3 in DNA: TGTGCCAGCAGCCTGGGACTAGTAGGCGTCGAGCAGTACTTC. This codes for CASSLGLVGVEQYF.

The chain combines TRBV5-4 with TRBJ2-1; 11 nucleotides agree with TRBD2. The CDR3 runs 15 residues. The V gene end was trimmed by 2 bases and the J gene end by 4 bases; junction bases not matched to a gene: 2. Germline V gene sequence: CDR1 SGHNT, CDR2 YYREEE (reference sequence). The CDR3 region has the DNA TGTGCCAGCAGCTTCGGGACTAGCGGATACAATGAGCAGTTCTTC. Translating it yields CASSFGTSGYNEQFF.

This clone was counted between two and nine times. This chain connects TRBV2 to TRBJ2-2; 11 bases match TRBD1. Germline lookup yields CDR1 SNHLY and CDR2 FYNNEI. The CDR3 runs to 15 residues. J was trimmed by 6 bases and V by 1 base; bases with no gene match: 1. This chain's CDR3 is CASSEVGQGAGELFF. CDR3 DNA sequence: TGTGCCAGCAGTGAAGTGGGACAGGGGGCCGGGGAGCTGTTTTTT.

The rearrangement links TRBV19 to TRBJ1-2; the match to TRBD1 covers 7 bases. V dropped 7 bases and J dropped 2; count of bases not matched to a gene: 16. The V gene's germline CDR1 is LNHDA and CDR2 SQIVND (reference sequence). The CDR3 is 17 amino acids. CDR3 loop: CASKTGANVAVNYGYTF. Here the CDR3 DNA reads TGTGCCAGTAAAACAGGGGCGAATGTGGCTGTAAACTATGGCTACACCTTC.

The rearrangement uses TRBV6-6 and TRBJ2-7; maybe TRBD2 (6 bases). The germline V gene has CDR1 MNHNY and CDR2 SVGAGI (reference sequence). V was trimmed by 3 bases and J by 2 bases, leaving 11 bases between them. The CDR3 extends over 14 amino acids. CDR3 in DNA: TGTGCCAGCAGTTATGGGGGGAGTCCCTACGAGCAGTACTTC. Its translation is CASSYGGSPYEQYF.

This clone has a handful of counts. The rearrangement uses TRBV3-1 (or the pseudogene TRBV3-2) and TRBJ1-1, with D unresolved. The germline CDR1 and CDR2 sequences are LGHDT and YNNKEL (reference sequence). Trimming pared 7 bases from V and 3 bases from J, leaving 15 bases between. The CDR3 has 14 residues. The CDR3 region is CASTHTARDTEAFF. The CDR3 nucleotides are TGTGCCAGCACCCACACTGCACGGGACACTGAAGCTTTCTTT.

This sequence joins TRBV28 and TRBJ1-5; tentative D call: TRBD1 (5 bases). The V end was cut by 4 bases, the J end by 5 bases, with 15 bases between. Germline V CDR1 and CDR2: MDHEN, SYDVKM. The length of the CDR3 is 15 residues. DNA for the CDR3: TGTGCCAGCAGTTATGGTCGCAGGGTGGATCAGCCCCAGCATTTT. Protein product: CASSYGRRVDQPQHF.

The chain has TRBV6-5 and TRBJ2-7, with 9 bases fitting TRBD2. The J segment lost 3 bases and the V segment lost 4 bases, leaving 10 bases of the junction unmatched. In germline, CDR1 is MNHEY, CDR2 SVGAGI. This CDR3 is built from 16 residues. The CDR3 is CASSSDWTSVSYEQYF. DNA for the CDR3: TGTGCCAGCAGTTCCGACTGGACTAGCGTAAGCTACGAGCAGTACTTC.

The rearrangement joins TRBV28 to TRBJ1-6, with 7 bases identical to TRBD1. The CDR3 is 15 amino acids. Germline V gene lookup returns CDR1 MDHEN and CDR2 SYDVKM. The V segment lost 6 bases and the J segment 5 bases; nucleotides outside the gene matches: 7. CDR3: CASSRGQPNNSPLHF. The CDR3 DNA sequence: TGTGCCAGCAGCCGGGGACAGCCCAATAATTCACCCCTCCACTTT. The full variable domain, rest sourced from reference TRBV28 and TRBJ1-6, is DVKVTQSSRYLVKRTGEKVFLECVQDMDHENMFWYRQDPGLGLRLIYFSYDVKMKEKGDIPEGYSVSREKKERFSLILESASTNQTSMYLCASSRGQPNNSPLHFGNGTRLTVT.

The chain has TRBV18 and TRBJ2-1; D remains unclear. This CDR3 comprises 12 residues. Trimming removed 2 bases from V and 8 bases from J, with 7 bases in between. The germline V gene encodes CDR1 KGHSH and CDR2 LQKENI. The CDR3 nucleotides are TGTGCCAGCTCACCAAAAGCGCATGAGCAGTTCTTC. Protein: CASSPKAHEQFF.

The chain is built from TRBV7-8 and TRBJ1-1; TRBD1 agrees at 8 bases. The CDR3 is 13 residues long. The germline gives CDR1 SGHVS, CDR2 FQNEAQ. With V trimmed by 5 bases and J by 6 bases, 5 bases remained unmatched. CDR3 sequence: CASSTDRGAEAFF. The CDR3 DNA reads TGTGCCAGCAGCACCGACAGGGGCGCTGAAGCTTTCTTT.

This clone has just one count. This chain connects TRBV6-5 to TRBJ2-2; D is unresolved. This CDR3 region has 13 residues. V dropped 6 bases and J dropped 5 bases, with 10 bases sitting between them. CDR1 and CDR2 (germline): MNHEY, SVGAGI. This chain's CDR3 is CASSRGETGELFF. In DNA, the CDR3 is TGTGCCAGCAGCCGAGGTGAAACCGGGGAGCTGTTTTTT.

The chain is built from TRBV10-2 and TRBJ1-2; D is uncertain. The germline V and J ends were trimmed by 1 base and 3 bases, with 6 bases remaining between them. The germline gives CDR1 WSHSY, CDR2 SAAADI. The CDR3 has 13 residues. In DNA form, the CDR3 reads TGCGCCAGCAGTGAGTGGAGGGACTATGGCTACACCTTC. Translating gives CASSEWRDYGYTF.

DNA for the CDR3: TGTGCCAGCAGCAAAGCTGAGGCTAGCGGGAGGGCCCGGGAGCAGTACTTC. Its protein is CASSKAEASGRAREQYF. V usage is TRBV21-1 and J usage is TRBJ2-7; the table's TRBD2 call for D was not verified on the DNA. TRBV21-1 is given as a pseudogene. The CDR3 extends over 17 amino acids.

This chain uses TRBV24-1 with TRBJ2-7, with D maybe TRBD2 (5 bases). V dropped 2 bases and J dropped 2 bases, with 6 bases sitting between them. Per germline, CDR1 KGHDR and CDR2 SFDVKD. There are 13 residues in the CDR3. The CDR3 here is CATSDSGTYEQYF. The CDR3 coding sequence is TGTGCCACCAGTGATTCCGGGACCTACGAGCAGTACTTC.

This chain joins TRBV7-8 and TRBJ2-5; the match to TRBD2 covers 7 bases. The germline V gene has CDR1 SGHVS and CDR2 FQNEAQ. This CDR3 has 16 residues. With V trimmed by 4 bases and J by 3 bases, 11 bases remained unmatched. CDR3 loop: CASSSPRGEGKETQYF. CDR3 DNA: TGTGCCAGCAGCTCCCCTCGGGGGGAGGGGAAAGAGACCCAGTACTTC.

This chain uses TRBV7-8 with TRBJ2-7, with D perhaps matching TRBD1 (5 bases). The germline V gene encodes CDR1 SGHVS and CDR2 FQNEAQ. Trimming stripped 5 bases from V and 3 bases from J, with 14 bases between. The CDR3 is 14 residues long. The CDR3 nucleotides read TGTGCCAGCAGCCGCTACAGGTCGCACTACGAGCAGTACTTC. It codes for CASSRYRSHYEQYF.

The chain uses TRBV29-1 and TRBJ2-7, with 9 bases fitting TRBD2. The V gene's germline CDR1 is SQVTM and CDR2 ANQGSEA. The CDR3 runs to 14 residues. J gave up 4 bases and V 1 base, and 5 bases lay outside the gene matches. Here the CDR3 reads CSVEVGREGYEQYF. The CDR3 DNA reads TGCAGCGTTGAAGTAGGGCGGGAGGGTTACGAGCAGTACTTC.

The V and J genes are TRBV7-9 and TRBJ2-1; D remains unclear. The V end lost 3 bases, the J end lost 8 bases, and 17 bases lay between the germline ends. This CDR3 region has 15 residues. From germline, CDR1 is SEHNR and CDR2 FQNEAQ (reference sequence). The CDR3: CASSFRPDISDEQFF. CDR3 sequence (DNA): TGTGCCAGCAGCTTTAGACCCGACATATCCGATGAGCAGTTCTTC. Together with reference TRBV7-9 and TRBJ2-1, the CDR3 gives the full variable domain: DTGVSQNPRHKITKRGQNVTFRCDPISEHNRLYWYRQTLGQGPEFLTYFQNEAQLEKSRLLSDRFSAERPKGSFSTLEIQRTEQGDSAMYLCASSFRPDISDEQFFGPGTRLTVL.